The clone carrying this T cell receptor (beta chain) was counted at least ten times. Its antigen is not identified. V was shortened by 4 bases and J by 2 bases, with 14 bases between the two germline ends. CDR3 length: 17 residues. CDR1 and CDR2 from the germline V gene are KGHDR and SFDVKD. According to the study, TCR beta libraries were built with iRepertoire HTBI primers and CDR3-region Arm-PCR. TCRdb reprocessed the multiplex PCR reads with MiXCR, giving one entry per CDR3 protein. The profile shows 350,000 to 550,000 distinct CDR3 sequences, 15% to 20% of them singletons. These data come from a study of regulatory T cells in long-lasting Graves disease. General observations from the study: Patients with persistent disease shared 2,700 or so public clonotypes, outpacing the roughly 950 shared by new patients. It was in persistent disease that TRBV28, TRBJ1-2 and TRBJ2-5 were favored.

Time point indicated: newly diagnosed GD, antithyroid drugs for less than 3 months. From PBMCs, RNA was extracted and then used to make the TCR library. In addition, the sample was reused for a study of T cells in Graves' hyperthyroidism and ophthalmopathy. This second study says: Primed by the HTBI set, a first-round RT-PCR was run on the TCR CDR3. A model using 13 V-J features told ophthalmopathy apart from stable hyperthyroidism.

The sequencing used peripheral blood mononuclear cells (PBMCs), collected at new diagnosis, from a patient treated with antithyroid drugs. This clonotype was obtained from a woman under 30 with Graves disease. The gene calls are TRBV24-1 and TRBJ2-6; D is unclear. CDR3 residues: CATSDALNGAGANVLTF. The CDR3 DNA is TGTGCCACCAGTGACGCCCTAAACGGCGCTGGGGCCAACGTCCTGACTTTC.